What follows are 16 T cell receptor beta chains derived from one specimen sequenced in a study of siplizumab effects on memory and regulatory T cells. Repertoires were generated with immunoSEQ multiplex PCR, while TCRdb's copy carries only in-frame clones and drops some. This table has some 81,000 clones, around 93% appearing once. The source material was CD8+ T cells sorted from blood. The receptor source for this set is a human donor in good health.

The chain recombines TRBV27 with TRBJ2-7; TRBD2 might be the D (6 bases). The germline V and J ends were trimmed by 3 bases and 3 bases, with 12 bases remaining between them. Germline assignment: CDR1 MNHEY and CDR2 SMNVEV (reference sequence). The CDR3 loop spans 14 amino acids. DNA for the CDR3: TGTGCCAGCAGTTTGTATCGGGAGAGCTACGAGCAGTACTTC. Amino acids: CASSLYRESYEQYF.

The chain is built from TRBV7-3 and TRBJ2-7; TRBD1 might be the D (6 bases). The V gene's germline CDR1 is SGHTA and CDR2 FQGTGA. The CDR3 loop spans 13 amino acids. Trimming removed 3 bases at V and 4 bases at J, with 10 bases between. The DNA of the CDR3 is TGTGCCAGCAGCTTTAGCAGGGGTTACGAGCAGTACTTC. It is translated as CASSFSRGYEQYF.

This chain links TRBV5-6 with TRBJ2-7; 10 positions match TRBD1. V trimming: 4 bases; J trimming: 6 bases; junction bases outside the gene matches: 7. Germline loops: CDR1 SGHDT, CDR2 YYEEEE. The length of the CDR3 is 14 residues. CDR3 bases: TGTGCCAGCAGCGCTGGGACAGGGGATCGCGAGCAGTACTTC. Encoded protein: CASSAGTGDREQYF.

DNA of the CDR3: TGTGCCAGCAGCGTAGCGGTTTCCGAGACCGGGGAGCTGTTTTTT. Protein sequence: CASSVAVSETGELFF. V usage is TRBV9 and J usage is TRBJ2-2; D is unresolved. The CDR3 is 15 amino acids. Trimming left V 0 bases short and J 5 bases short, with 11 bases between. The germline CDR1 and CDR2 sequences are SGDLS and YYNGEE.

V usage is TRBV4-1 and J usage is TRBJ2-5; 7 bases are shared with TRBD2. Trimming removed 3 bases from V and 5 bases from J; junction bases left unmatched: 9. Germline CDR1 and CDR2: MGHRA and YSYEKL. The CDR3 is made up of 15 amino acids. The CDR3 protein is CASSHPGLEGETQYF. CDR3 nucleotides: TGCGCCAGCAGCCATCCCGGACTAGAGGGGGAGACCCAGTACTTC.

This chain connects TRBV5-1 to TRBJ2-7; 9 bases map to TRBD2. J lost 5 bases, V lost 0 bases, and 6 bases had no gene match. The germline V gene has CDR1 SGHRS and CDR2 YFSETQ. The CDR3 sequence is 15 residues long. The CDR3 loop reads CASSLAGLALDEQYF. The CDR3 bases are TGCGCCAGCAGCTTGGCGGGACTAGCTTTAGACGAGCAGTACTTC. The full variable domain, with the rest looked up from reference TRBV5-1 and TRBJ2-7, is KAGVTQTPRYLIKTRGQQVTLSCSPISGHRSVSWYQQTPGQGLQFLFEYFSETQRNKGNFPGRFSGRQFSNSRSEMNVSTLELGDSALYLCASSLAGLALDEQYFGPGTRLTVT.

The gene calls are TRBV28 and TRBJ2-7; no firm D call. From germline, CDR1 is MDHEN and CDR2 SYDVKM. The CDR3 has 16 residues. V lost 5 bases, J lost 4 bases, and 21 bases lay in between. The CDR3 DNA is TGTGCCAGCAGTCCAGCTACAGAGAGCCCCCGGTACGAGCAGTACTTC. Protein: CASSPATESPRYEQYF.

This clone was seen more than once but under ten times. The chain employs TRBV4-2 and TRBJ2-1, with 7 nucleotides matching TRBD2. CDR1 is LGHNA and CDR2 is YNFKEQ in the germline V gene. The CDR3 consists of 17 residues. Trimming at V came to 0 bases and at J to 9 bases, leaving 14 bases not matched to a gene. The CDR3 here is CASSQDDVGGPGGEQFF. Written as DNA, the CDR3 is TGTGCCAGCAGCCAAGATGATGTCGGCGGGCCGGGGGGTGAGCAGTTCTTC.

The V and J genes are TRBV7-9 and TRBJ2-5; D is ambiguous. The CDR3 runs to 14 residues. Per the germline V gene, CDR1 is SEHNR and CDR2 is FQNEAQ (reference sequence). The ends were cut back, 1 base at V and 5 bases at J, with 11 bases in the middle. CDR3 loop: CASSLGAEVETQYF. In DNA, the CDR3 is TGTGCCAGCAGCTTAGGGGCCGAGGTGGAGACCCAGTACTTC.

The chain employs TRBV5-4 and TRBJ2-3; 7 nucleotides match TRBD2. The junction had 9 bases not matched to a gene; V was cut back by 0 bases and J by 2 bases. CDR1 is SGHNT and CDR2 is YYREEE in the germline V gene (reference sequence). CDR3 size: 17 residues. CDR3 protein: CASSLDGLAVYTDTQYF. The CDR3 DNA reads as TGTGCCAGCAGCTTGGACGGGCTAGCGGTGTACACAGATACGCAGTATTTT. The whole variable domain, filled in from reference TRBV5-4 and TRBJ2-3, reads ETGVTQSPTHLIKTRGQQVTLRCSSQSGHNTVSWYQQALGQGPQFIFQYYREEENGRGNFPPRFSGLQFPNYSSELNVNALELDDSALYLCASSLDGLAVYTDTQYFGPGTRLTVL.

The chain employs TRBV11-2 and TRBJ2-7, with D unclear. CDR3 size: 15 residues. The V end was cut by 4 bases, the J end by 0 bases, with 13 bases between. Germline CDR1 reads SGHAT; CDR2 reads FQNNGV. CDR3 nucleotide sequence: TGTGCCAGCAGCTCCGACGACGGCCTCTCCTACGAGCAGTACTTC. Translation gives CASSSDDGLSYEQYF.

This clone was counted only a few times. This chain links TRBV6-6 with TRBJ1-2; 8 positions agree with TRBD1. Trimming cost V 5 bases and J 3 bases; bases outside gene matches: 5. The germline CDR1 and CDR2 sequences are MNHNY and SVGAGI (reference sequence). This CDR3 is 14 amino acids long. The CDR3 DNA follows: TGTGCCAGCAGTGAGGACAGGGAGTACTATGGCTACACCTTC. Amino acid sequence: CASSEDREYYGYTF.

The gene calls are TRBV9 and TRBJ2-3, with 12 bases lining up with TRBD2. CDR1 and CDR2 (germline): SGDLS, YYNGEE. J gave up 2 bases and V 3 bases, and 4 bases lay outside the gene matches. This CDR3 contains 16 residues. Here the CDR3 DNA reads TGTGCCAGCAGCGGGGGGACTAGCGGGCTCACAGATACGCAGTATTTT. Translated, it gives CASSGGTSGLTDTQYF.

The chain recombines TRBV4-1 with TRBJ2-3; D is undetermined. The germline gives CDR1 MGHRA, CDR2 YSYEKL. Between the trimmed V and J ends, which lost 4 bases and 2 bases, there was a span of 10 bases. This CDR3 region has 14 residues. The CDR3 nucleotides read TGCGCCAGCAGCCTCGGGCCAGACACAGATACGCAGTATTTT. The encoded protein is CASSLGPDTDTQYF.

This clone was seen once. The V and J genes are TRBV12-5 and TRBJ2-1; D not resolved. V was clipped by 3 bases and J by 2 bases, with 5 bases between them. This CDR3 is 13 amino acids long. Germline V gives CDR1 LGHNT, CDR2 FRNRAP. CDR3 sequence reads: CASGLGPYNEQFF. For the CDR3, the DNA is TGTGCTAGTGGTTTAGGTCCCTACAATGAGCAGTTCTTC.

The chain is built from TRBV4-1 and TRBJ1-6; D unclear. Germline V gene lookup returns CDR1 MGHRA and CDR2 YSYEKL. Trimming shortened V by 3 bases and J by 6 bases, and 9 bases separated the two germline ends. The CDR3 has 14 amino acids. DNA for the CDR3: TGCGCCAGCAGCCAGGGATGGGGTAATTCACCCCTCCACTTT. Its translation: CASSQGWGNSPLHF.